Following are 21 T cell receptor beta chains from one sample sequenced in a study of control samples from healthy donors and cancer patients. The protocol was immunoSEQ multiplex PCR, while the TCRdb copy is restricted to in-frame clones and leaves out a portion. The data hold 150,000 or so clones, with roughly 94% observed a single time. Sequenced input: blood. The receptors stem from a middle-aged woman in good health.

This chain joins TRBV6-2 or TRBV6-3 and TRBJ2-7; 12 nucleotides match TRBD1. Germline CDR1 and CDR2: MNHEY and SVGEGT. The CDR3 has 15 residues. J was trimmed by 5 bases and V by 5 bases; bases with no gene match: 7. The CDR3 spells CASSITGTGGNEQYF. CDR3 in DNA: TGTGCCAGCAGTATAACCGGGACAGGGGGCAACGAGCAGTACTTC.

This chain uses TRBV7-2 with TRBJ1-3, with unresolved D. This CDR3 region has 15 residues. V was trimmed by 5 bases and J by 2 bases, leaving 13 bases between them. Germline CDR1 is SGHTA and CDR2 is FQGNSA. CDR3: CASSPARGAGNTIYF. In nucleotides, the CDR3 is TGTGCCAGCAGCCCTGCCCGAGGAGCTGGAAACACCATATATTTT.

This clone was recorded a few times. V and J are TRBV5-4 and TRBJ1-2, with TRBD1 matching over 8 bases. There are 12 residues in the CDR3. Germline CDR1 reads SGHNT; CDR2 reads YYREEE (reference sequence). After removal of 2 bases from V and 8 bases from J, the junction contained 2 bases not matched to a gene. The CDR3 coding sequence is TGTGCCAGCAGCTTAGGACAGGGAGGCTACACCTTC. Translation: CASSLGQGGYTF.

The rearrangement links TRBV12-5 to TRBJ1-1; D call uncertain. The CDR3 sequence is 14 residues long. Germline V lookup: CDR1 LGHNT, CDR2 FRNRAP. V was pared by 3 bases and J by 7 bases, with 15 bases between. CDR3 sequence (DNA): TGTGCTAGTGGTTTAAGGCTTAAGGGAGGTGAAGCTTTCTTT. Amino acids: CASGLRLKGGEAFF.

V gene TRBV6-2 or TRBV6-3 combines with J gene TRBJ1-2; no definite D call. Deletions cut 6 bases from V and 4 bases from J, with 9 bases between. Germline CDR1 MNHEY, CDR2 SVGEGT. The CDR3 has 12 amino acids. CDR3 sequence reads: CASSDGGYGYTF. In nucleotides, the CDR3 is TGTGCCAGCAGCGACGGAGGCTATGGCTACACCTTC.

This clone appeared a single time. One junction end disagrees with the germline gene, perhaps due to a read error. J is TRBJ1-4 and V is TRBV3-1 (or the pseudogene TRBV3-2); D perhaps matches TRBD1 (6 bases). The germline V gene has CDR1 LGHDT and CDR2 YNNKEL (reference sequence). This CDR3 has 12 residues. The CDR3 coding sequence is TGTGCCAGCAGCCAAGGACAGGTTCAATGGCATTTT. Its protein product is CASSQGQVQWHF.

The genes are TRBV6-2 or TRBV6-3 and TRBJ2-7; D is perhaps TRBD1 or TRBD2 (5 bases each). Germline V gene lookup returns CDR1 MNHEY and CDR2 SVGEGT. The CDR3 length is 14 residues. The V end was cut by 4 bases, the J end by 2 bases, with 12 bases between. CDR3 DNA: TGTGCCAGCAGTTTCGGGACCGACGCCTACGAGCAGTACTTC. Protein product: CASSFGTDAYEQYF.

V usage is TRBV4-1 and J usage is TRBJ1-5; no clear D. Trimming pared 2 bases from V and 5 bases from J, leaving 13 bases between. Per the germline V gene, CDR1 is MGHRA and CDR2 is YSYEKL. The CDR3 contains 15 residues. The CDR3 nucleotides read TGCGCCAGCAGCCAATCGTGGACGGCGGATCAGCCCCAGCATTTT. It translates to CASSQSWTADQPQHF.

This chain uses TRBV27 with TRBJ2-6, with no clear D. Trimming left V 3 bases short and J 3 bases short, with 3 bases between. The CDR3 has 13 amino acids. Germline-derived CDR1 and CDR2 are MNHEY and SMNVEV (reference sequence). The CDR3 coding sequence is TGTGCCAGCAGTTTGCGTGGGGCCAACGTCCTGACTTTC. It encodes CASSLRGANVLTF.

The chain uses TRBV27 and TRBJ1-1, with D possibly matching TRBD1 (6 bases). The CDR3 has 15 amino acids. CDR1 and CDR2 from the germline V gene are MNHEY and SMNVEV (reference sequence). V was cut by 2 bases and J by 4 bases, with 14 bases left in between. The CDR3 nucleotides are TGTGCCAGCAGTTTAAGGGGGGCCGGTGGCACTGAAGCTTTCTTT. As protein: CASSLRGAGGTEAFF.

The genes are TRBV6-1 and TRBJ1-2; a weak D match, TRBD1 (5 bases). V lost 2 bases, J lost 4 bases, and 11 bases lay in between. The CDR3 totals 14 residues. CDR1 MNHNS and CDR2 SASEGT come from the germline V gene. CDR3 in DNA: TGTGCCAGCAGTGAAATGGGTGGGGGCTATGGCTACACCTTC. Translated: CASSEMGGGYGYTF.

This clone was observed a single time. This chain uses TRBV7-3 with TRBJ2-7; 7 bases line up with TRBD1. Germline V gene data show CDR1 as SGHTA and CDR2 as FQGTGA. The V segment lost 3 bases and the J segment 6 bases; nucleotides outside the gene matches: 5. The CDR3 sequence is 13 residues long. The CDR3 loop is CASSFMRGREQYF. DNA for the CDR3: TGTGCCAGCAGCTTCATGAGGGGGCGCGAGCAGTACTTC.

The CDR3 sequence: CAWSVVDSSYGYTF. The CDR3 coding sequence is TGTGCCTGGAGTGTAGTCGACAGTAGCTATGGCTACACCTTC. The chain recombines TRBV30 with TRBJ1-2; a weak D match, TRBD1 (5 bases). The CDR3 covers 14 residues. The V end lost 0 bases, the J end lost 4 bases, and 12 bases lay between the germline ends. Germline V CDR1 and CDR2: GTSNPN, SVGIG (reference sequence).

The J gene is TRBJ1-3, the V gene TRBV9; TRBD1 might be the D (5 bases). From germline, CDR1 is SGDLS and CDR2 YYNGEE. The V and J ends lost 3 bases and 1 base respectively, with 14 bases between them. The CDR3 is made up of 16 amino acids. This CDR3 is CASSATTRQSGNTIYF. DNA of the CDR3: TGTGCCAGCAGCGCCACGACCAGACAGTCTGGAAACACCATATATTTT.

The chain recombines TRBV30 with TRBJ2-3; 7 bases match TRBD2. Germline V gene data show CDR1 as GTSNPN and CDR2 as SVGIG (reference sequence). After removal of 6 bases from V and 0 bases from J, the junction contained 6 bases not matched to a gene. This CDR3 region has 14 residues. CDR3 region: CACRLASSTDTQYF. DNA for the CDR3: TGTGCCTGCCGACTAGCTTCTAGCACAGATACGCAGTATTTT.

This clone has only one observation. The chain links TRBV25-1 to TRBJ2-3; no reliable D call. CDR3 length equals 12 residues. V lost 2 bases to trimming and J lost 9 bases, with 9 bases between them. Germline-derived CDR1 and CDR2 are MGHDK and SYGVNS. The CDR3 region is CASSEASRTQYF. In DNA form, the CDR3 reads TGTGCCAGCAGTGAAGCCTCCCGCACGCAGTATTTT.

The chain joins TRBV18 to TRBJ2-2; 9 bases line up with TRBD2. V dropped 10 bases and J dropped 5; count of bases not matched to a gene: 11. This CDR3 region has 15 residues. Germline V lookup: CDR1 KGHSH, CDR2 LQKENI. Written as DNA, the CDR3 is TGTGCCATCTCCTCCACTAGCGGGTCTACCGGGGAGCTGTTTTTT. It encodes CAISSTSGSTGELFF.

The chain couples TRBV19 to TRBJ2-2, with D possibly being TRBD1 or TRBD2 (5 bases each). The CDR3 has 15 residues. CDR1 LNHDA and CDR2 SQIVND come from the germline V gene (reference sequence). V lost 5 bases and J lost 2, with 12 bases in between. For the CDR3, the DNA is TGTGCCAGTAGTTTCCCAGGGAGAAACACCGGGGAGCTGTTTTTT. This gives the protein CASSFPGRNTGELFF.

The chain couples TRBV4-3 to TRBJ1-4; TRBD1 matches at 7 bases. Per the germline V gene, CDR1 is LGHNA and CDR2 is YSLEER. With V trimmed by 4 bases and J by 0 bases, 11 bases remained unmatched. The CDR3 is 18 amino acids. Written as DNA, the CDR3 is TGCGCCAGCAGCCCCCTGGGACAGCTTACCGCAACTAATGAAAAACTGTTTTTT. This translates into CASSPLGQLTATNEKLFF.

The chain is built from TRBV18 and TRBJ1-4; 8 bases are shared with TRBD1. Germline CDR1 is KGHSH and CDR2 is LQKENI. V trimming: 6 bases; J trimming: 4 bases; junction bases outside the gene matches: 4. The CDR3 sequence is 14 residues long. The CDR3, as DNA: TGTGCCAGCTCCCAGGGACAGGATAATGAAAAACTGTTTTTT. It translates to CASSQGQDNEKLFF.

The rearrangement uses TRBV19 and TRBJ1-4; 7 bases align to TRBD1. The CDR3 runs to 14 residues. Germline CDR1 is LNHDA and CDR2 is SQIVND (reference sequence). V dropped 10 bases and J dropped 5; count of bases not matched to a gene: 10. The CDR3 protein is CATRPGQTNEKLFF. CDR3 sequence (DNA): TGTGCCACACGTCCGGGACAGACGAATGAAAAACTGTTTTTT.